This T cell receptor beta chain came from a study of blood T cell repertoires in COVID-19. Turning to the study itself: T cells, B-cell-depleted T cells, or PBMCs provided the cDNA or gDNA that served as material.

Cohorts were based on clinical histories the participants reported. During the 2 weeks before they entered the study, exposed participants had met someone with a PCR-confirmed or clinician-diagnosed COVID-19 case. Original processing methods: For nucleated cells, counts were estimated from reference gene primer amplification. Only in-frame clones appear in the TCRdb table, and some are missing; sequencing was by immunoSEQ multiplex PCR. The DNA was the basis for D and trimming; V, J and clone size are from that table. The profile covers about 350,000 clones, with approximately 91% appearing a single time and around 0.92% taken by the ten largest. This clone was observed once. Germline V gene data show CDR1 as LGHNT and CDR2 as FRNRAP. The trim removed 1 base at V and 8 bases at J, leaving 12 bases unmatched. The CDR3 loop spans 16 amino acids.

The chain couples TRBV12-5 to TRBJ1-1; 8 nucleotides agree with TRBD1. The sequence derives from a woman aged 25-40 years who had been exposed to COVID-19. Sequencing input: PBMCs or T cells enriched from blood (not recorded which). CDR3 in DNA: TGTGCTAGTGGTTTGGACCTCTTGGACAGGGCGGGGGAAGCTTTCTTT. Translating it yields CASGLDLLDRAGEAFF. The variable domain in full, completed from reference TRBV12-5 and TRBJ1-1, reads DARVTQTPRHKVTEMGQEVTMRCQPILGHNTVFWYRQTMMQGLELLAYFRNRAPLDDSGMPKDRFSAEMPDATLATLKIQPSEPRDSAVYFCASGLDLLDRAGEAFFGQGTRLTVV.